These 18 T cell receptor beta chains originate from one sample sequenced in a study of blood T cell repertoires in COVID-19. Assay used: immunoSEQ multiplex PCR; TCRdb lists only in-frame clones, some missing. The data contain 200,000 to 250,000 clones, under 90% of them singletons. Sequenced material: peripheral blood. These receptors originate from a man aged 55 to 70 who had recovered from COVID-19.

V and J are TRBV6-6 and TRBJ1-1; TRBD1 agrees at 9 bases. This CDR3 is 12 amino acids long. Germline V lookup: CDR1 MNHNY, CDR2 SVGAGI (reference sequence). V was pared by 5 bases and J by 7 bases, with 2 bases of the junction left unmatched. CDR3 loop: CASSRGQGEAFF. CDR3 bases: TGTGCCAGCAGTAGGGGACAGGGTGAAGCTTTCTTT.

V gene TRBV5-1 combines with J gene TRBJ2-3, with D maybe TRBD2 (6 bases). This CDR3 region has 17 residues. V shed 0 bases and J shed 2 bases, with 16 bases lying between them. The germline gives CDR1 SGHRS, CDR2 YFSETQ. The CDR3 sequence is CASSLAFTGGPTDTQYF. The CDR3 coding sequence is TGCGCCAGCAGCTTGGCCTTTACCGGAGGGCCCACAGATACGCAGTATTTT.

This rearrangement joins TRBV7-9 to TRBJ1-2; TRBD1 aligns across 9 bases. The CDR3 is 17 amino acids. Looked up from germline, CDR1 is SEHNR and CDR2 is FQNEAQ (reference sequence). The V segment lost 5 bases and the J segment 0 bases; nucleotides outside the gene matches: 10. This chain's CDR3 is CASSPEGQGFSNYGYTF. Written as DNA, the CDR3 is TGTGCCAGCAGCCCCGAGGGACAGGGTTTTTCTAACTATGGCTACACCTTC. Supplemented by reference TRBV7-9 and TRBJ1-2, the full variable domain reads DTGVSQNPRHKITKRGQNVTFRCDPISEHNRLYWYRQTLGQGPEFLTYFQNEAQLEKSRLLSDRFSAERPKGSFSTLEIQRTEQGDSAMYLCASSPEGQGFSNYGYTFGSGTRLTVV.

The V gene is TRBV19, the J gene TRBJ1-1; no definite D call. Per germline, CDR1 LNHDA and CDR2 SQIVND (reference sequence). CDR3 length: 14 amino acids. The V and J ends lost 5 bases and 1 base respectively, with 11 bases between them. DNA for the CDR3: TGTGCCAGTAGTCCGGAGACGGCGAACACTGAAGCTTTCTTT. It codes for CASSPETANTEAFF.

The CDR3 DNA reads TGTGCCAGCAGTGGGGACAGGGGACGCGGCTACACCTTC. Its protein product is CASSGDRGRGYTF. This chain joins TRBV12-3 or TRBV12-4 and TRBJ1-2; 10 bases are a match to TRBD1. This CDR3 contains 13 residues. Trimming took 5 bases from V and 8 from J; bases not matched to a gene: 5.

The V call is TRBV6-5, the J call TRBJ2-1; no clear D. CDR1 is MNHEY, CDR2 SVGAGI, per germline. V dropped 5 bases and J dropped 4 bases, with 12 bases sitting between them. This CDR3 has 14 amino acids. The DNA for the CDR3 is TGTGCCAGCAGTCCCTCTTACAATTACAATGAGCAGTTCTTC. It encodes CASSPSYNYNEQFF.

The count of this clone is one. The chain joins TRBV29-1 to TRBJ2-7; TRBD2 agrees at 11 bases. CDR1 and CDR2 (germline): SQVTM, ANQGSEA. J gave up 2 bases and V 4 bases, and 1 base lay outside the gene matches. The CDR3 is 13 residues long. CDR3 sequence reads: CSVVAGGAYEQYF. The CDR3 region has the DNA TGCAGCGTTGTAGCGGGAGGGGCCTACGAGCAGTACTTC.

The J gene is TRBJ2-1, the V gene TRBV7-2; a weak D match, TRBD2 (5 bases). Germline loops: CDR1 SGHTA, CDR2 FQGNSA. This CDR3 contains 12 residues. Trimming took off 5 bases at V and 10 bases at J, with 12 bases between the two ends. CDR3 loop: CASSPDQREQFF. The CDR3 nucleotides read TGTGCCAGCAGCCCGGATCAGCGGGAGCAGTTCTTC.

The gene calls are TRBV6-5 and TRBJ1-6, with TRBD1 as a possible D gene (5 bases). Germline CDR1 reads MNHEY; CDR2 reads SVGAGI. V lost 11 bases and J 5 bases, leaving 16 bases between the germline ends. The CDR3 loop spans 14 amino acids. The CDR3 is CALGQTTDNSPLHF. Here the CDR3 DNA reads TGTGCCTTGGGGCAGACCACCGATAATTCACCCCTCCACTTT.

The chain combines TRBV27 with TRBJ1-1; no reliable D call. The CDR3 has 14 amino acids. In germline, CDR1 is MNHEY, CDR2 SMNVEV (reference sequence). V shed 0 bases and J shed 4 bases, with 9 bases lying between them. The CDR3 protein is CASSLSTGGTEAFF. CDR3 sequence (DNA): TGTGCCAGCAGTTTATCGACCGGAGGCACTGAAGCTTTCTTT.

The chain uses TRBV19 and TRBJ2-1; 10 nucleotides agree with TRBD1. Germline CDR1 is LNHDA and CDR2 is SQIVND (reference sequence). The CDR3 is 15 amino acids. The ends lost 5 bases at V and 7 bases at J; junction bases unmatched: 8. The CDR3 reads CASSRQGALRNEQFF. CDR3 coding DNA: TGTGCCAGTAGTCGACAGGGGGCTCTGCGGAATGAGCAGTTCTTC.

The chain is built from TRBV28 and TRBJ1-2, with 9 bases fitting TRBD1. Per germline, CDR1 MDHEN and CDR2 SYDVKM. This CDR3 is built from 13 residues. Unmatched junction bases numbered 0, after V lost 2 bases and J lost 5 bases. The chain's CDR3 is CASSLGTGYGYTF. CDR3 nucleotides: TGTGCCAGCAGTTTAGGGACAGGGTATGGCTACACCTTC.

The DNA for the CDR3 is TGTGCCAGCAGTCCGTCGGACAGGGGGCGGTACAATGAGCAGTTCTTC. This encodes CASSPSDRGRYNEQFF. The chain couples TRBV27 to TRBJ2-1, with TRBD1 matching over 11 bases. Germline trimming cut 5 bases from V and 4 bases from J; bases unmatched to any gene: 7. There are 16 residues in the CDR3. The germline V gene has CDR1 MNHEY and CDR2 SMNVEV (reference sequence).

The rearrangement joins TRBV7-2 to TRBJ2-5; 9 nucleotides agree with TRBD2. The V gene's germline CDR1 is SGHTA and CDR2 FQGNSA. V lost 2 bases to trimming and J lost 4 bases; unmatched junction nucleotides: 8. The CDR3 has 16 residues. The CDR3 reads CASSLIGGRARETQYF. As DNA, the CDR3 is TGTGCCAGCAGCTTAATTGGCGGGAGGGCCCGAGAGACCCAGTACTTC.

V is TRBV9 and J is TRBJ1-5, with D possibly matching TRBD1 (6 bases). CDR1 is SGDLS, CDR2 YYNGEE, per germline. Trimming took off 4 bases at V and 5 bases at J, with 16 bases between the two ends. CDR3 length: 15 residues. The CDR3 reads CASSRLGGADQPQHF. The DNA of the CDR3 is TGTGCCAGCAGCCGCTTGGGGGGGGCGGATCAGCCCCAGCATTTT.

The chain has TRBV5-3 and TRBJ1-5, with 7 bases aligning to TRBD1. TRBV5-3 counts as an open reading frame of uncertain function. This CDR3 contains 16 residues. Trimming cost V 7 bases and J 5 bases; bases outside gene matches: 15. This chain's CDR3 is CARPFGAGTAYQPQHF. In nucleotides, the CDR3 is TGTGCCAGACCATTTGGGGCTGGGACAGCTTATCAGCCCCAGCATTTT.

V usage is TRBV9 and J usage is TRBJ2-6; tentatively, D is TRBD1 (6 bases). The germline V gene has CDR1 SGDLS and CDR2 YYNGEE. The CDR3 runs to 15 residues. Trimming removed 5 bases at V and 12 bases at J, with 21 bases between. This chain's CDR3 is CASSLLGDSDSVLTF. The DNA for the CDR3 is TGTGCCAGCAGTCTTCTGGGGGATTCGGACAGCGTCCTGACTTTC.

J is TRBJ2-1 and V is TRBV5-8, with 8 bases aligning to TRBD2. Germline CDR1 is SGHTS and CDR2 is YDEGEE. This CDR3 region has 17 residues. V was clipped by 0 bases and J by 8 bases; unmatched bases: 13. The CDR3 here is CASSLANRAGGTDEQFF. The CDR3 DNA reads as TGTGCCAGCAGCTTGGCCAATAGGGCGGGGGGTACGGATGAGCAGTTCTTC.